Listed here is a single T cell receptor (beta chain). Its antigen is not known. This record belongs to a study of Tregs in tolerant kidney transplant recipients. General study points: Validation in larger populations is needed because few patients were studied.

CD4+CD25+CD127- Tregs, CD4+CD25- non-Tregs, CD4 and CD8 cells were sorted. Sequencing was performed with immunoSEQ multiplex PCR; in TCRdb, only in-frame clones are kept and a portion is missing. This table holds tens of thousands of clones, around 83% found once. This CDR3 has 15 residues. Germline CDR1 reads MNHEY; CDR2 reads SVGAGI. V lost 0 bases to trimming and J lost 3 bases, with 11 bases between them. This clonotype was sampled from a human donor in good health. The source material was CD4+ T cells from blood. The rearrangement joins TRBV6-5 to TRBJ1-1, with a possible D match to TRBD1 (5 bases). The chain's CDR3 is CASSYSPGVDTEAFF. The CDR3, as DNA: TGTGCCAGCAGTTACTCCCCGGGGGTAGACACTGAAGCTTTCTTT.